A selection of T cell receptor beta chains follows, all from one sample in a study of long-term antiretroviral therapy in people with HIV. Clones were sequenced by immunoSEQ multiplex PCR, and TCRdb holds only the in-frame ones, with some missing. The sample consists of around 15,000 clones, roughly 95% of them appearing once. This material consisted of unsorted PBMCs, taken 10 to 12 years after starting antiretroviral therapy. These receptors originate from a man aged 25-45 years with HIV. Each CDR3 is given with its conserved first and last residue. Fields, in order: CDR3 length, J gene, clone size, D gene, V gene, CDR3 protein, CDR3 DNA. A D gene is named only where the DNA matches it firmly. A row's size may be missing; if present it is once, few, many or a size class.

CDR3 length: 16
J gene: TRBJ1-2
clone size: .
D gene: TRBD1
V gene: TRBV19
CDR3 protein: CASSTEPGQGGYGYTF
CDR3 DNA: TGTGCCAGTAGTACGGAACCGGGACAGGGAGGCTATGGCTACACCTTC

CDR3 length: 15
J gene: TRBJ2-3
clone size: .
D gene: .
V gene: TRBV5-4
CDR3 protein: CASSLVGGSADTQYF
CDR3 DNA: TGTGCCAGCAGCTTAGTTGGGGGTAGCGCAGATACGCAGTATTTT

CDR3 length: 14
J gene: TRBJ2-7
clone size: .
D gene: .
V gene: TRBV11-2
CDR3 protein: CASSHPPYSYEQYF
CDR3 DNA: TGTGCCAGCAGCCATCCACCATACTCCTACGAGCAGTACTTC

CDR3 length: 16
J gene: TRBJ2-1
clone size: .
D gene: TRBD2
V gene: TRBV19
CDR3 protein: CASSHLSGGYYNEQFF
CDR3 DNA: TGTGCCAGTAGTCACCTTAGCGGGGGCTACTACAATGAGCAGTTCTTC

CDR3 length: 10
J gene: TRBJ1-6
clone size: few
D gene: .
V gene: TRBV12-1
CDR3 protein: CASILSPLHF
CDR3 DNA: TGTGCCAGCATTCTTTCACCCCTCCACTTT

CDR3 length: 15
J gene: TRBJ2-7
clone size: .
D gene: .
V gene: TRBV2
CDR3 protein: CASSEAGGSSYEQYF
CDR3 DNA: TGTGCCAGCAGTGAAGCTGGGGGGAGCTCCTACGAGCAGTACTTC

CDR3 length: 17
J gene: TRBJ2-6
clone size: .
D gene: .
V gene: TRBV7-6
CDR3 protein: CASSLAPAGFGANVLTF
CDR3 DNA: TGTGCCAGCAGCTTAGCCCCGGCAGGGTTCGGGGCCAACGTCCTGACTTTC

CDR3 length: 15
J gene: TRBJ2-6
clone size: .
D gene: .
V gene: TRBV19
CDR3 protein: CASSMGLSGANVLTF
CDR3 DNA: TGTGCCAGTAGTATGGGGCTCTCTGGGGCCAACGTCCTGACTTTC

CDR3 length: 14
J gene: TRBJ2-7
clone size: .
D gene: TRBD2
V gene: TRBV5-6
CDR3 protein: CASSLAGGSYEQYF
CDR3 DNA: TGTGCCAGCAGCTTAGCGGGGGGTTCCTACGAGCAGTACTTC

CDR3 length: 14
J gene: TRBJ2-2
clone size: .
D gene: TRBD2
V gene: TRBV7-2
CDR3 protein: CASSASGVSGELFF
CDR3 DNA: TGTGCCAGCAGCGCCAGCGGGGTCTCCGGGGAGCTGTTTTTT

CDR3 length: 15
J gene: TRBJ2-2
clone size: .
D gene: TRBD2
V gene: TRBV28
CDR3 protein: CASSSQGLGVGELFF
CDR3 DNA: TGTGCCAGCAGTTCACAGGGACTAGGTGTCGGGGAGCTGTTTTTT

CDR3 length: 14
J gene: TRBJ2-5
clone size: .
D gene: .
V gene: TRBV18
CDR3 protein: CASSPRGLRGTQYF
CDR3 DNA: TGTGCCAGCTCACCAAGGGGCCTAAGGGGGACCCAGTACTTC

CDR3 length: 14
J gene: TRBJ2-7
clone size: .
D gene: TRBD1
V gene: TRBV28
CDR3 protein: CASSLRTGRNEQYF
CDR3 DNA: TGTGCCAGCAGTCTGCGGACAGGACGTAATGAGCAGTACTTC

CDR3 length: 11
J gene: TRBJ2-3
clone size: .
D gene: .
V gene: TRBV2
CDR3 protein: CASKQSDTQYF
CDR3 DNA: TGTGCCAGCAAGCAGTCAGATACGCAGTATTTT

CDR3 length: 18
J gene: TRBJ2-1
clone size: .
D gene: TRBD2
V gene: TRBV30
CDR3 protein: CAWIKGLAGGLRVYEQFF
CDR3 DNA: TGTGCCTGGATTAAGGGGCTAGCGGGGGGCCTCCGCGTCTATGAGCAGTTCTTC

CDR3 length: 15
J gene: TRBJ2-3
clone size: .
D gene: .
V gene: TRBV2
CDR3 protein: CASMGEQGRIDTQYF
CDR3 DNA: TGTGCCAGCATGGGGGAACAGGGGAGGATAGATACGCAGTATTTT

CDR3 length: 16
J gene: TRBJ2-1
clone size: .
D gene: TRBD2
V gene: TRBV6-1
CDR3 protein: CASSEASGGAFSEQFF
CDR3 DNA: TGTGCCAGCAGTGAGGCTAGCGGGGGGGCTTTTTCTGAGCAGTTCTTC

CDR3 length: 14
J gene: TRBJ2-3
clone size: .
D gene: .
V gene: TRBV28
CDR3 protein: CASSIQGTTDTQYF
CDR3 DNA: TGTGCCAGCAGTATCCAGGGGACTACAGATACGCAGTATTTT

CDR3 length: 11
J gene: TRBJ2-5
clone size: .
D gene: .
V gene: TRBV28
CDR3 protein: CASSGGETQYF
CDR3 DNA: TGTGCCAGCAGTGGGGGCGAGACCCAGTACTTC

CDR3 length: 13
J gene: TRBJ1-1
clone size: .
D gene: .
V gene: TRBV5-1
CDR3 protein: CASSPGVNTEAFF
CDR3 DNA: TGCGCCAGCAGCCCGGGGGTGAACACTGAAGCTTTCTTT

CDR3 length: 14
J gene: TRBJ1-6
clone size: .
D gene: .
V gene: TRBV30
CDR3 protein: CAGGRSSYNSPLHF
CDR3 DNA: TGTGCCGGTGGCAGGAGCTCCTATAATTCACCCCTCCACTTT

CDR3 length: 15
J gene: TRBJ1-5
clone size: once
D gene: .
V gene: TRBV6-1
CDR3 protein: CASSDGGSIGQPQHF
CDR3 DNA: TGTGCCAGCAGTGACGGGGGCAGCATTGGACAGCCCCAGCATTTT

CDR3 length: 14
J gene: TRBJ2-2
clone size: .
D gene: .
V gene: TRBV5-1
CDR3 protein: CASSLVTNTGELFF
CDR3 DNA: TGCGCCAGCAGCTTGGTTACGAACACCGGGGAGCTGTTTTTT

CDR3 length: 11
J gene: TRBJ1-6
clone size: .
D gene: .
V gene: TRBV6-6
CDR3 protein: CASSYSGALHF
CDR3 DNA: TGTGCCAGCAGTTACTCAGGGGCCCTCCACTTT

CDR3 length: 12
J gene: TRBJ1-1
clone size: once
D gene: .
V gene: TRBV18
CDR3 protein: CASSSYRDEAFF
CDR3 DNA: TGTGCCAGCTCATCGTATAGGGATGAAGCTTTCTTT

CDR3 length: 16
J gene: TRBJ2-7
clone size: .
D gene: TRBD1
V gene: TRBV5-1
CDR3 protein: CASSLGGTGGGYEQYF
CDR3 DNA: TGCGCCAGCAGCTTGGGTGGGACAGGGGGCGGCTACGAGCAGTACTTC

CDR3 length: 17
J gene: TRBJ2-3
clone size: .
D gene: .
V gene: TRBV5-4
CDR3 protein: CASSLEVRTRGADTQYF
CDR3 DNA: TGTGCCAGCAGCTTGGAGGTCCGGACGCGAGGCGCAGATACGCAGTATTTT

CDR3 length: 17
J gene: TRBJ2-3
clone size: .
D gene: .
V gene: TRBV5-1
CDR3 protein: CASSLGGRLAGRGTQYF
CDR3 DNA: TGCGCCAGCAGCTTGGGAGGAAGACTAGCCGGCAGGGGTACGCAGTATTTT

CDR3 length: 12
J gene: TRBJ1-1
clone size: .
D gene: .
V gene: TRBV6-1
CDR3 protein: CASRGISTEAFF
CDR3 DNA: TGTGCCTCTAGGGGTATCAGCACTGAAGCTTTCTTT

CDR3 length: 14
J gene: TRBJ1-1
clone size: once
D gene: .
V gene: TRBV5-6
CDR3 protein: CASSLGRVGTEAFF
CDR3 DNA: TGTGCCAGCAGCTTAGGCAGGGTGGGCACTGAAGCTTTCTTT

CDR3 length: 15
J gene: TRBJ2-1
clone size: .
D gene: TRBD2
V gene: TRBV9
CDR3 protein: CASSPSGGPYNEQFF
CDR3 DNA: TGTGCCAGCAGCCCCTCGGGAGGACCCTACAATGAGCAGTTCTTC

CDR3 length: 15
J gene: TRBJ2-5
clone size: .
D gene: .
V gene: TRBV7-2
CDR3 protein: CASSLGGLLQETQYF
CDR3 DNA: TGTGCCAGCAGCTTAGGCGGACTCCTACAAGAGACCCAGTACTTC

CDR3 length: 13
J gene: TRBJ2-5
clone size: .
D gene: .
V gene: TRBV6-5
CDR3 protein: CASSLRGRETQYF
CDR3 DNA: TGTGCCAGCAGTCTGAGAGGAAGGGAGACCCAGTACTTC

CDR3 length: 13
J gene: TRBJ1-2
clone size: .
D gene: .
V gene: TRBV27
CDR3 protein: CASSSGGNNGYTF
CDR3 DNA: TGTGCCAGCAGTTCGGGGGGAAACAATGGCTACACCTTC

CDR3 length: 15
J gene: TRBJ1-4
clone size: .
D gene: TRBD1
V gene: TRBV6-1
CDR3 protein: CASSALDREGEGLFF
CDR3 DNA: TGTGCCAGCAGCGCCCTGGACAGGGAGGGTGAGGGACTGTTTTTT

CDR3 length: 12
J gene: TRBJ1-2
clone size: .
D gene: TRBD1
V gene: TRBV29-1
CDR3 protein: CSVSGQLYGYTF
CDR3 DNA: TGCAGCGTTTCGGGACAGTTATATGGCTACACCTTC

CDR3 length: 15
J gene: TRBJ1-2
clone size: .
D gene: .
V gene: TRBV6-5
CDR3 protein: CASSLSRGFNYGYTF
CDR3 DNA: TGTGCCAGCAGTCTTTCACGGGGATTTAACTATGGCTACACCTTC

CDR3 length: 15
J gene: TRBJ1-5
clone size: .
D gene: TRBD1
V gene: TRBV6-6
CDR3 protein: CASSWTGTANQPQHF
CDR3 DNA: TGTGCCAGCAGTTGGACCGGGACAGCTAATCAGCCCCAGCATTTT

CDR3 length: 10
J gene: TRBJ1-5
clone size: few
D gene: .
V gene: TRBV6-6
CDR3 protein: CAPKGQPQHF
CDR3 DNA: TGTGCCCCTAAGGGTCAGCCCCAGCATTTT

CDR3 length: 14
J gene: TRBJ2-7
clone size: .
D gene: TRBD1
V gene: TRBV6-6
CDR3 protein: CASRGDRGSNEQYF
CDR3 DNA: TGTGCCAGCAGAGGGGACAGGGGATCAAACGAGCAGTACTTC

CDR3 length: 15
J gene: TRBJ2-6
clone size: .
D gene: .
V gene: TRBV2
CDR3 protein: CASSVSFAGANVLTF
CDR3 DNA: TGTGCCAGCAGTGTCTCCTTCGCTGGGGCCAACGTCCTGACTTTC

CDR3 length: 14
J gene: TRBJ1-1
clone size: .
D gene: TRBD1
V gene: TRBV2
CDR3 protein: CASRGTGAPTEAFF
CDR3 DNA: TGTGCCAGCAGGGGGACAGGGGCCCCCACTGAAGCTTTCTTT

CDR3 length: 13
J gene: TRBJ1-1
clone size: .
D gene: .
V gene: TRBV27
CDR3 protein: CASSFRIYTEAFF
CDR3 DNA: TGTGCCAGCAGTTTTCGGATCTACACTGAAGCTTTCTTT

CDR3 length: 16
J gene: TRBJ1-1
clone size: .
D gene: .
V gene: TRBV29-1
CDR3 protein: CSATGQGQGLNTEAFF
CDR3 DNA: TGCAGCGCCACGGGCCAAGGGCAGGGGCTGAACACTGAAGCTTTCTTT

CDR3 length: 12
J gene: TRBJ2-3
clone size: once
D gene: .
V gene: TRBV25-1
CDR3 protein: CASRDPGDTQYF
CDR3 DNA: TGTGCCAGCAGGGACCCCGGAGATACGCAGTATTTT

CDR3 length: 14
J gene: TRBJ2-3
clone size: once
D gene: .
V gene: TRBV10-3
CDR3 protein: CAISGPTNSDTQYF
CDR3 DNA: TGTGCCATCTCGGGACCGACAAACTCAGATACGCAGTATTTT

CDR3 length: 14
J gene: TRBJ1-1
clone size: .
D gene: .
V gene: TRBV14
CDR3 protein: CASSPLTGNTEAFF
CDR3 DNA: TGTGCCAGCAGCCCATTAACGGGGAACACTGAAGCTTTCTTT

CDR3 length: 15
J gene: TRBJ2-1
clone size: .
D gene: TRBD2
V gene: TRBV9
CDR3 protein: CASSVTSGGAHEQFF
CDR3 DNA: TGTGCCAGCAGCGTCACTAGCGGGGGGGCCCATGAGCAGTTCTTC

CDR3 length: 16
J gene: TRBJ1-5
clone size: .
D gene: .
V gene: TRBV9
CDR3 protein: CASSVEGREKNQPQHF
CDR3 DNA: TGTGCCAGCAGCGTAGAGGGCAGGGAAAAGAATCAGCCCCAGCATTTT

CDR3 length: 15
J gene: TRBJ1-3
clone size: .
D gene: .
V gene: TRBV11-2
CDR3 protein: CASSQGGFSGNTIYF
CDR3 DNA: TGTGCCAGCAGCCAAGGCGGATTCTCTGGAAACACCATATATTTT

CDR3 length: 13
J gene: TRBJ2-3
clone size: .
D gene: .
V gene: TRBV27
CDR3 protein: CASGTLGTDTQYF
CDR3 DNA: TGTGCCAGTGGGACGCTCGGCACAGATACGCAGTATTTT

CDR3 length: 16
J gene: TRBJ2-6
clone size: .
D gene: .
V gene: TRBV7-8
CDR3 protein: CASRRLGRAGANVLTF
CDR3 DNA: TGTGCCAGCAGGCGACTCGGCAGGGCCGGGGCCAACGTCCTGACTTTC

CDR3 length: 11
J gene: TRBJ1-3
clone size: .
D gene: .
V gene: TRBV19
CDR3 protein: CATYSGNTIYF
CDR3 DNA: TGTGCCACCTATTCTGGAAACACCATATATTTT